This TCR beta chain was sequenced in a study of OX40 agonist ivuxolimab in advanced cancers. The method was immunoSEQ multiplex PCR; TCRdb's version includes in-frame clones alone and lacks a portion of them. In the table there are some 86,000 clones, around 90% of which are singletons. V lost 4 bases, J lost 0 bases, and 6 bases lay in between. The CDR3 extends over 13 amino acids. Germline CDR1 and CDR2: MNHNS and SASEGT. Blood got drawn at baseline, again on cycle 4 day 1, and then on cycle 7 day 1. The gene calls are TRBV6-1 and TRBJ1-2; D gene unclear. The source material was CD4+ or CD8+ T cells sorted from blood, sampled in a trial of the OX40 agonist ivuxolimab. This clonotype originated in an adult with an advanced solid tumor such as melanoma, head and neck, liver or kidney cancer. The CDR3 sequence is CASSVNTNYGYTF. DNA of the CDR3: TGTGCCAGCAGTGTCAATACTAACTATGGCTACACCTTC.